These 20 T cell receptor beta chains were sequenced from one sample in a study of monozygotic twins with inflammatory bowel disease. Each CDR3 protein gets one entry in TCRdb, which reprocessed the 5' RACE reads and gives no DNA. The table counts around 370,000 distinct CDR3 sequences; 2% to 3% lies in the top ten. Sequenced sample: blood. All receptors come from a human donor with ulcerative colitis or Crohn's disease, or a healthy co-twin of an affected twin (not recorded which).

V is TRBV11-2 and J is TRBJ2-7; TCRdb indicates TRBD2, and absent DNA this call remains unverified. Looked up from germline, CDR1 is SGHAT and CDR2 is FQNNGV. The CDR3 spans 14 residues. CDR3 residues: CASTPWLAADEQYF.

The genes are TRBV3-1 and TRBJ2-7; TCRdb picks TRBD1, but there is no DNA to check that call. The CDR3 is made up of 14 amino acids. Germline-derived CDR1 and CDR2 are LGHDT and YNNKEL (reference sequence). CDR3: CASSPQGGGYEQYF.

The chain combines TRBV10-3 with TRBJ2-5. The CDR3 sequence is 14 residues long. The V gene's germline CDR1 is ENHRY and CDR2 SYGVKD. CDR3: CAISESKERETQYF.

The rearrangement joins TRBV7-9 to TRBJ1-1; TCRdb indicates TRBD1, and absent DNA this call remains unverified. This CDR3 has 15 amino acids. Germline V gives CDR1 SEHNR, CDR2 FQNEAQ (reference sequence). The chain's CDR3 is CASSLDLGTNTEAFF. The full variable domain, in which reference TRBV7-9 and TRBJ1-1 provide the parts outside the CDR3, is DTGVSQNPRHKITKRGQNVTFRCDPISEHNRLYWYRQTLGQGPEFLTYFQNEAQLEKSRLLSDRFSAERPKGSFSTLEIQRTEQGDSAMYLCASSLDLGTNTEAFFGQGTRLTVV.

This chain connects TRBV7-2 to TRBJ2-1; TCRdb proposes TRBD1, but this gene call is untestable without DNA. The CDR3 is made up of 16 amino acids. Germline V gene data show CDR1 as SGHTA and CDR2 as FQGNSA. CDR3 loop: CASSPKGTVSYNEQFF.

The chain has TRBV4-2 and TRBJ2-5; TCRdb reports TRBD2, a call that lacks DNA to check it against. Germline-derived CDR1 and CDR2 are LGHNA and YNFKEQ. The CDR3 runs 18 residues. CDR3 sequence: CASSQDDQGASGIETQYF.

This chain connects TRBV12-3 or TRBV12-4 to TRBJ1-5. The length of the CDR3 is 13 residues. Here the CDR3 reads CASSWASNQPQHF.

The gene calls are TRBV7-6 and TRBJ2-7; no DNA is available, so the TRBD2 call from TCRdb remains unchecked. Germline values: CDR1 SGHVS, CDR2 FNYEAQ. The CDR3 loop spans 14 amino acids. CDR3 protein: CASTLEGSSYEQYF. The full variable domain, rest sourced from reference TRBV7-6 and TRBJ2-7, is GAGVSQSPRYKVTKRGQDVALRCDPISGHVSLYWYRQALGQGPEFLTYFNYEAQQDKSGLPNDRFSAERPEGSISTLTIQRTEQRDSAMYRCASTLEGSSYEQYFGPGTRLTVT.

The chain joins TRBV20-1 to TRBJ2-7. CDR1 and CDR2 (germline): DFQATT, SNEGSKA (reference sequence). There are 13 residues in the CDR3. The CDR3 region is CSARDPLLDEQYF.

The gene calls are TRBV5-1 and TRBJ1-2; checking the TCRdb D call of TRBD1 is not possible without DNA. CDR3 length equals 14 residues. Per the germline V gene, CDR1 is SGHRS and CDR2 is YFSETQ. The CDR3 protein is CASSPQGAGYGYTF. Drawing the rest from reference TRBV5-1 and TRBJ1-2, the complete variable domain is KAGVTQTPRYLIKTRGQQVTLSCSPISGHRSVSWYQQTPGQGLQFLFEYFSETQRNKGNFPGRFSGRQFSNSRSEMNVSTLELGDSALYLCASSPQGAGYGYTFGSGTRLTVV.

The chain uses TRBV7-9 and TRBJ2-5; TCRdb returns TRBD2, unconfirmable since there is no DNA. This CDR3 contains 14 residues. Germline V gene lookup returns CDR1 SEHNR and CDR2 FQNEAQ (reference sequence). This CDR3 is CASLDAGGLETQYF. The entire variable domain, with the rest obtained from reference TRBV7-9 and TRBJ2-5, is as follows: DTGVSQNPRHKITKRGQNVTFRCDPISEHNRLYWYRQTLGQGPEFLTYFQNEAQLEKSRLLSDRFSAERPKGSFSTLEIQRTEQGDSAMYLCASLDAGGLETQYFGPGTRLLVL.

The V gene is TRBV7-9, the J gene TRBJ2-1; the TRBD1 assignment by TCRdb is unverifiable without DNA. CDR1 is SEHNR, CDR2 FQNEAQ, per germline (reference sequence). The CDR3 has 15 amino acids. Here the CDR3 reads CASTITGTGLNEQFF.

The gene calls are TRBV20-1 and TRBJ2-1; the D call of TRBD1 rests on TCRdb alone, since no DNA is present to check it. Germline CDR1 reads DFQATT; CDR2 reads SNEGSKA (reference sequence). The CDR3 has 14 amino acids. The CDR3 region is CSARRGETYNEQFF.

The chain is built from TRBV20-1 and TRBJ2-6; without DNA, the TCRdb call of TRBD1 cannot be checked. Germline values: CDR1 DFQATT, CDR2 SNEGSKA (reference sequence). The CDR3 covers 17 residues. CDR3 loop: CSAREGQGWSGANVLTF.

The CDR3 protein is CASSYYQGAVEQFF. The rearrangement joins TRBV6-2 or TRBV6-3 to TRBJ2-1; checking the TCRdb D call of TRBD1 is not possible without DNA. The CDR3 has 14 amino acids. Germline lookup yields CDR1 MNHEY and CDR2 SVGEGT.

V gene TRBV5-6 combines with J gene TRBJ2-7. This CDR3 is built from 12 residues. The germline gives CDR1 SGHDT, CDR2 YYEEEE. This CDR3 is CASSSSGREQYF.

The rearrangement joins TRBV7-2 to TRBJ1-6; with no DNA, the TCRdb D assignment of TRBD1 cannot be verified. Germline V CDR1 and CDR2: SGHTA, FQGNSA. This CDR3 is 13 amino acids long. This chain's CDR3 is CASSYRALAPLHF.

The rearrangement links TRBV20-1 to TRBJ2-5; TCRdb lists TRBD1, though no DNA is available to test this call. Per germline, CDR1 DFQATT and CDR2 SNEGSKA (reference sequence). This CDR3 is 15 amino acids long. The CDR3 loop is CSARRTGGQQETQYF.

J is TRBJ1-5 and V is TRBV19; TCRdb outputs TRBD1, but without DNA this stays unchecked. The germline V gene encodes CDR1 LNHDA and CDR2 SQIVND (reference sequence). This CDR3 spans 14 amino acids. CDR3 residues: CASSFRGADQPQHF.

This chain links TRBV5-1 with TRBJ2-2; TCRdb reports TRBD1, a call that lacks DNA to check it against. Per germline, CDR1 SGHRS and CDR2 YFSETQ. The CDR3 is 15 residues long. CDR3: CASSNRDRATGELFF.